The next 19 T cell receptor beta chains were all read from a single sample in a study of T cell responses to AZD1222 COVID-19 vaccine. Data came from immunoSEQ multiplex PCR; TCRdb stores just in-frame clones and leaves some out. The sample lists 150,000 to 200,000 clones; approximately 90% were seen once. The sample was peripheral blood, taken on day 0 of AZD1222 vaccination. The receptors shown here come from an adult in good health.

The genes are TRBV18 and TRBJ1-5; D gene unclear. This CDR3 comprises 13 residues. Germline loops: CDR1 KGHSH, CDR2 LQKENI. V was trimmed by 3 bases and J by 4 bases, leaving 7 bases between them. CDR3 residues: CASSPSANQPQHF. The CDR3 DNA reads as TGTGCCAGCTCACCGTCTGCAAATCAGCCCCAGCATTTT.

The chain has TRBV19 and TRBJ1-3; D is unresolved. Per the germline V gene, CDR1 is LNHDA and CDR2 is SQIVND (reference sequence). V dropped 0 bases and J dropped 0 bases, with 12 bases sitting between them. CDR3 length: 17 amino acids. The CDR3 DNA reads TGTGCCAGTAGTATAGATGGAGGACGGGCCTCTGGAAACACCATATATTTT. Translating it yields CASSIDGGRASGNTIYF.

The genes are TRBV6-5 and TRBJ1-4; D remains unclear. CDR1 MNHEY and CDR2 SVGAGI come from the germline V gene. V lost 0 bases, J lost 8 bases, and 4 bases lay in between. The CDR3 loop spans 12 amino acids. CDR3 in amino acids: CASSYSPEKLFF. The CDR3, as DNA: TGTGCCAGCAGTTACTCCCCCGAAAAACTGTTTTTT.

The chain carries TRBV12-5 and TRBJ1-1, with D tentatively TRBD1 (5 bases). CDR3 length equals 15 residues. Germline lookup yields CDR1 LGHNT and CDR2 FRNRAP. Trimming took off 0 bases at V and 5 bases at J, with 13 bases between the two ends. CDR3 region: CASGLVPGGETEAFF. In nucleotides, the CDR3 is TGTGCTAGTGGTTTGGTACCTGGGGGAGAAACTGAAGCTTTCTTT.

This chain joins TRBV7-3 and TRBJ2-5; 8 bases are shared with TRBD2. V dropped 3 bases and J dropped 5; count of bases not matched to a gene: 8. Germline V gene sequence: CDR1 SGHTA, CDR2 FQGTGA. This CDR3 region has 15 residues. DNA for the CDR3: TGTGCCAGCAGCTTTCTGAGCGGGAGAGGCGAGACCCAGTACTTC. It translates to CASSFLSGRGETQYF. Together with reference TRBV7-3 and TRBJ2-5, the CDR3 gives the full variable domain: GAGVSQTPSNKVTEKGKYVELRCDPISGHTALYWYRQSLGQGPEFLIYFQGTGAADDSGLPNDRFFAVRPEGSVSTLKIQRTERGDSAVYLCASSFLSGRGETQYFGPGTRLLVL.

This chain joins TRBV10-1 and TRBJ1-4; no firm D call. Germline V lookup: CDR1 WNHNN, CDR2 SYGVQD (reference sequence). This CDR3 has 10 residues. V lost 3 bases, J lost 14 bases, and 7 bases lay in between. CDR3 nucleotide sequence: TGCGCCAGCAGTGAAAGTGGTCTGTTTTTT. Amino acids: CASSESGLFF.

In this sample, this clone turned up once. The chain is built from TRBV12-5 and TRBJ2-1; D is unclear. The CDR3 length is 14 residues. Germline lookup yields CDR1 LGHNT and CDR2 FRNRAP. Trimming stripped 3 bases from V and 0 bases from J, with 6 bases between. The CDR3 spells CASGLQSSYNEQFF. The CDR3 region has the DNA TGTGCTAGTGGTTTACAAAGCTCCTACAATGAGCAGTTCTTC.

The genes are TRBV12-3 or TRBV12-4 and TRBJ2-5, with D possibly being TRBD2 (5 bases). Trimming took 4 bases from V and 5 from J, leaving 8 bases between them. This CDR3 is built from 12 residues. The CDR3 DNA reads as TGTGCCAGCAGTTCGGAGGTGGAGACCCAGTACTTC. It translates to CASSSEVETQYF.

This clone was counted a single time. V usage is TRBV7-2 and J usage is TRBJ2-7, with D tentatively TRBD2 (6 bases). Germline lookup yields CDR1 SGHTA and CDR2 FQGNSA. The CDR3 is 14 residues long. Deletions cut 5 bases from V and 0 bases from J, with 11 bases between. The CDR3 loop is CASSIFSGSYEQYF. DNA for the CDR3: TGTGCCAGCAGCATTTTTAGCGGCTCCTACGAGCAGTACTTC.

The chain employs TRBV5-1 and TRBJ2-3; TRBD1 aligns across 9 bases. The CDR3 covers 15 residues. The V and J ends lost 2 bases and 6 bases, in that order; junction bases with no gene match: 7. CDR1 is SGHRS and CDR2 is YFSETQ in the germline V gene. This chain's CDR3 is CASSFQGQGQDTQYF. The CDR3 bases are TGCGCCAGCAGCTTTCAGGGACAGGGCCAGGATACGCAGTATTTT.

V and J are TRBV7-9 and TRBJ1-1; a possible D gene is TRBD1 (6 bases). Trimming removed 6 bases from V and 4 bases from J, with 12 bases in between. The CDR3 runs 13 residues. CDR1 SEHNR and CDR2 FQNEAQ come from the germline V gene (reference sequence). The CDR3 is CASSNSGVTEAFF. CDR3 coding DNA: TGTGCCAGCAGTAACTCAGGGGTCACTGAAGCTTTCTTT.

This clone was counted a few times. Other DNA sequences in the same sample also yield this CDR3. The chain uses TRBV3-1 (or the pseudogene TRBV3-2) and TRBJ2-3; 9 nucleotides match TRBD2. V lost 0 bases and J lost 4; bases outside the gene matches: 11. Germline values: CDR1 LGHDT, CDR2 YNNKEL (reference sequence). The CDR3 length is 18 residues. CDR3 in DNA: TGTGCCAGCAGCCAAGATGGGTACAGCGGGGGGTTCGCAGATACGCAGTATTTT. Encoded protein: CASSQDGYSGGFADTQYF.

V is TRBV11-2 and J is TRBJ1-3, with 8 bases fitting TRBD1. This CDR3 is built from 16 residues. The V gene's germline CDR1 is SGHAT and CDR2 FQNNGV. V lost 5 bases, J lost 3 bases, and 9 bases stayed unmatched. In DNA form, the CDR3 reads TGTGCCAGCAGCCACAGACAGGGGCCCAGTGGAAACACCATATATTTT. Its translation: CASSHRQGPSGNTIYF.

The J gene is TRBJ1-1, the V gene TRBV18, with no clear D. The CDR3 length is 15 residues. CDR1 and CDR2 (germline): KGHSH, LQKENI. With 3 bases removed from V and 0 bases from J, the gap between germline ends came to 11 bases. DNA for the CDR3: TGTGCCAGCTCACCCAGAGGAGGGATGAACACTGAAGCTTTCTTT. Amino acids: CASSPRGGMNTEAFF.

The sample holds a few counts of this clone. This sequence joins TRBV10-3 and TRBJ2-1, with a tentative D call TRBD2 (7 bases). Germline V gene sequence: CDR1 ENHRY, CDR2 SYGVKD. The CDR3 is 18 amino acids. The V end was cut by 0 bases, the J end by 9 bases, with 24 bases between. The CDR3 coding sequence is TGTGCCATCAGTGAGTCGATCCGAGGGGGGGAGGGCCATGGTGAGCAGTTCTTC. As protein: CAISESIRGGEGHGEQFF.

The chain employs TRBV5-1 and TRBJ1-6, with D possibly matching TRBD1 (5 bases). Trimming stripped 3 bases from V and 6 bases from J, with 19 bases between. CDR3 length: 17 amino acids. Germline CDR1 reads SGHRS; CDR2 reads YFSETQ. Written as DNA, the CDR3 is TGCGCCAGCAGCTGGGCTCGTGGCAGGGATGGTAATTCACCCCTCCACTTT. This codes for CASSWARGRDGNSPLHF.

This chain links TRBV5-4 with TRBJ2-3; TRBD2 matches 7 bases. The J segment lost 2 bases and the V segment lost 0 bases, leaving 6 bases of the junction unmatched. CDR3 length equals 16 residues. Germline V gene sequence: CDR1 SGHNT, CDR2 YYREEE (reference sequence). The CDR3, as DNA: TGTGCCAGCAGCTTGGTCCGGGACTATAACACAGATACGCAGTATTTT. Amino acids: CASSLVRDYNTDTQYF.

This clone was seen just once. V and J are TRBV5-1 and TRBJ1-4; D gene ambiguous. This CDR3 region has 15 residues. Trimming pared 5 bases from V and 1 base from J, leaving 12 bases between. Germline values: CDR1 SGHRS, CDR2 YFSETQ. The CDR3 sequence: CASSESGVTNEKLFF. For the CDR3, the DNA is TGCGCCAGCAGTGAATCTGGGGTAACTAATGAAAAACTGTTTTTT.

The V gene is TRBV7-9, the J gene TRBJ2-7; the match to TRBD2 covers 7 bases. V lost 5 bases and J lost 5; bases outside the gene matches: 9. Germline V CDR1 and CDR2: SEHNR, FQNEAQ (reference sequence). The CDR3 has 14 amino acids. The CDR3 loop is CASSRGGSGHEQYF. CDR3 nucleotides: TGTGCCAGCAGCCGGGGCGGGAGTGGTCACGAGCAGTACTTC.